These 18 T cell receptor beta chains share one sample of origin, sequenced in a study of blood T cell repertoires in COVID-19. Sequencing used immunoSEQ multiplex PCR; TCRdb keeps in-frame clones, though not all of them. Here the sample spans roughly 250,000 clones, 87% being singletons. Sequencing used PBMCs or T cells enriched from blood (not recorded which). The source is a woman under 40 with acute COVID-19.

This clone was recorded a few times. The chain couples TRBV7-9 to TRBJ2-7; D might be TRBD2 (5 bases). The CDR3 is made up of 16 amino acids. The germline V gene has CDR1 SEHNR and CDR2 FQNEAQ (reference sequence). The germline V and J ends were trimmed by 1 base and 1 base, with 14 bases remaining between them. The CDR3 nucleotides are TGTGCCAGCAGCTTAGTCGGTACGGGAAATTCCTACGAGCAGTACTTC. It encodes CASSLVGTGNSYEQYF. Drawing the rest from reference TRBV7-9 and TRBJ2-7, the complete variable domain is DTGVSQNPRHKITKRGQNVTFRCDPISEHNRLYWYRQTLGQGPEFLTYFQNEAQLEKSRLLSDRFSAERPKGSFSTLEIQRTEQGDSAMYLCASSLVGTGNSYEQYFGPGTRLTVT.

The J gene is TRBJ1-1, the V gene TRBV2, with TRBD1 matching 8 bases. The length of the CDR3 is 14 residues. With 6 bases clipped from V and 1 base from J, the junction kept 4 bases outside the gene matches. CDR1 and CDR2 from the germline V gene are SNHLY and FYNNEI. CDR3 nucleotide sequence: TGTGCCAGCAGAGCTACAGGGGGGAACACTGAAGCTTTCTTT. It specifies CASRATGGNTEAFF.

This clone was seen more than once but under ten times. The chain is built from TRBV3-1 (or the pseudogene TRBV3-2) and TRBJ1-3; D remains ambiguous. This CDR3 contains 15 residues. Germline CDR1 LGHDT, CDR2 YNNKEL (reference sequence). V was cut by 0 bases and J by 0 bases, with 6 bases left in between. The CDR3 protein is CASSQDPYSGNTIYF. CDR3 coding DNA: TGTGCCAGCAGCCAAGATCCCTACTCTGGAAACACCATATATTTT.

J is TRBJ1-6 and V is TRBV6-6; 9 bases fit TRBD1. CDR3 length: 18 amino acids. Per the germline V gene, CDR1 is MNHNY and CDR2 is SVGAGI (reference sequence). J gave up 0 bases and V 5 bases, and 8 bases lay outside the gene matches. The CDR3 loop is CASSRRTGASSYNSPLHF. The CDR3 DNA is TGTGCCAGCAGTCGACGGACAGGGGCGAGCTCCTATAATTCACCCCTCCACTTT.

This chain uses TRBV18 with TRBJ2-3, with 11 bases that match TRBD2. The J segment lost 4 bases and the V segment lost 4 bases, leaving 4 bases of the junction unmatched. The CDR3 has 15 amino acids. Looked up from germline, CDR1 is KGHSH and CDR2 is LQKENI. CDR3 in DNA: TGTGCCAGCTCACTGACTAGCGGGAAAGCAGATACGCAGTATTTT. It specifies CASSLTSGKADTQYF.

The rearrangement joins TRBV5-1 to TRBJ2-7, with a tentative D call TRBD1 (8 bases). V was trimmed by 3 bases and J by 1 base, leaving 14 bases between them. The CDR3 covers 15 residues. The germline V gene has CDR1 SGHRS and CDR2 YFSETQ. CDR3 DNA sequence: TGCGCCAGCAGCTGGGGAGGGACAGGATCCTACGAGCAGTACTTC. Its protein product is CASSWGGTGSYEQYF.

This clone showed up just once. The chain recombines TRBV7-8 with TRBJ2-6; a weak D match, TRBD2 (6 bases). Germline V gene sequence: CDR1 SGHVS, CDR2 FQNEAQ. With 10 bases removed from V and 2 bases from J, the gap between germline ends came to 21 bases. The length of the CDR3 is 17 residues. CDR3 sequence: CATRVEGLPAGANVLTF. The CDR3 bases are TGTGCCACCAGGGTGGAGGGTCTGCCGGCTGGGGCCAACGTCCTGACTTTC. The whole variable domain, remainder taken from reference TRBV7-8 and TRBJ2-6, is GAGVSQSPRYKVAKRGQDVALRCDPISGHVSLFWYQQALGQGPEFLTYFQNEAQLDKSGLPSDRFFAERPEGSVSTLKIQRTQQEDSAVYLCATRVEGLPAGANVLTFGAGSRLTVL.

This chain joins TRBV4-3 and TRBJ2-7; possibly TRBD1 for D (5 bases). Germline lookup yields CDR1 LGHNA and CDR2 YSLEER. This CDR3 spans 14 amino acids. The V and J ends lost 0 bases and 6 bases respectively, with 12 bases between them. The CDR3 region has the DNA TGCGCCAGCAGCCAAGATAGTGGGCAGGGCGAGCAGTACTTC. Its protein product is CASSQDSGQGEQYF.

Details on this clone: At one end the junction does not follow the germline gene, possibly because of a read error. For the CDR3, the DNA is TGTGCCAGCTCCCCGGGACAGGGGGCCAATCAGCAGTTCTTC. This codes for CASSPGQGANQQFF. The chain employs TRBV18 and TRBJ2-1; 12 bases are shared with TRBD1. CDR1 KGHSH and CDR2 LQKENI come from the germline V gene. The CDR3 sequence is 14 residues long.

The genes are TRBV4-2 and TRBJ1-4, with 7 positions matching TRBD1. The germline CDR1 and CDR2 sequences are LGHNA and YNFKEQ. The CDR3 length is 16 residues. V dropped 3 bases and J dropped 0; count of bases not matched to a gene: 4. For the CDR3, the DNA is TGTGCCAGCAGCCAGGGGACAGCAGCAACTAATGAAAAACTGTTTTTT. Translation: CASSQGTAATNEKLFF.

The J gene is TRBJ2-1, the V gene TRBV9, with 13 bases that match TRBD2. Germline V gene lookup returns CDR1 SGDLS and CDR2 YYNGEE. The CDR3 has 16 residues. V lost 2 bases and J lost 7; bases outside the gene matches: 6. The CDR3 loop is CASSVAGTSGMNEQFF. The DNA of the CDR3 is TGTGCCAGCAGCGTCGCCGGGACTAGCGGGATGAATGAGCAGTTCTTC.

This chain links TRBV28 with TRBJ1-2, with TRBD1 matching 11 bases. J lost 3 bases, V lost 5 bases, and 8 bases had no gene match. The germline V gene encodes CDR1 MDHEN and CDR2 SYDVKM. The CDR3 totals 16 residues. CDR3 protein: CASSPGQGATYYGYTF. CDR3 sequence (DNA): TGTGCCAGCAGTCCCGGACAGGGGGCGACCTACTATGGCTACACCTTC.

The chain couples TRBV4-2 to TRBJ2-2; 9 bases fit TRBD1. Losses at the gene ends were 0 bases for V and 4 bases for J; bases not matched to a gene: 9. This CDR3 spans 18 amino acids. CDR1 is LGHNA, CDR2 YNFKEQ, per germline. CDR3 loop: CASSQDLSGTGRTGELFF. DNA for the CDR3: TGTGCCAGCAGCCAAGATTTGTCCGGGACAGGGCGCACCGGGGAGCTGTTTTTT.

The genes are TRBV7-9 and TRBJ2-1, with 12 bases aligning to TRBD2. CDR3 length: 16 residues. Germline trimming cut 1 base from V and 7 bases from J; bases unmatched to any gene: 5. The germline V gene has CDR1 SEHNR and CDR2 FQNEAQ (reference sequence). In DNA form, the CDR3 reads TGTGCCAGCAGCTTAGGGCCGGGACTAGCGGGTAATGAGCAGTTCTTC. Its protein is CASSLGPGLAGNEQFF.

The genes are TRBV5-1 and TRBJ1-2; D gene ambiguous. CDR3 length: 14 residues. Trimming stripped 0 bases from V and 4 bases from J, with 10 bases between. Looked up from germline, CDR1 is SGHRS and CDR2 is YFSETQ. CDR3 region: CASSLDPEPYGYTF. For the CDR3, the DNA is TGCGCCAGCAGCTTGGATCCGGAGCCCTATGGCTACACCTTC. Variable domain in full (rest from reference TRBV5-1 and TRBJ1-2): KAGVTQTPRYLIKTRGQQVTLSCSPISGHRSVSWYQQTPGQGLQFLFEYFSETQRNKGNFPGRFSGRQFSNSRSEMNVSTLELGDSALYLCASSLDPEPYGYTFGSGTRLTVV.

The chain joins TRBV2 to TRBJ2-1; 11 bases fit TRBD2. The V and J ends lost 7 bases and 4 bases, in that order; junction bases with no gene match: 6. The CDR3 is 15 residues long. Germline CDR1 SNHLY, CDR2 FYNNEI. CDR3 sequence: CASTTGTSGYNEQFF. The DNA for the CDR3 is TGTGCCAGCACGACCGGGACTAGCGGTTACAATGAGCAGTTCTTC.

Only one count was recorded for this clone. The rearrangement uses TRBV14 and TRBJ2-1, with D unclear. The CDR3 contains 15 residues. Between the trimmed V and J ends, which lost 0 bases and 0 bases, there was a span of 6 bases. Germline V gene data show CDR1 as SGHDN and CDR2 as FVKESK. CDR3 nucleotides: TGTGCCAGCAGCCAAGATGGCAGCTCCTACAATGAGCAGTTCTTC. Protein product: CASSQDGSSYNEQFF.

A note on this clone: This specimen includes other DNA sequences encoding the same CDR3. The chain combines TRBV28 with TRBJ1-2, with 9 nucleotides matching TRBD1. The CDR3 has 13 residues. Germline CDR1 is MDHEN and CDR2 is SYDVKM. The V gene end was trimmed by 4 bases and the J gene end by 5 bases; junction bases not matched to a gene: 2. The chain's CDR3 is CASSSGQGYGYTF. As DNA, the CDR3 is TGTGCCAGCAGTTCGGGACAGGGATATGGCTACACCTTC.